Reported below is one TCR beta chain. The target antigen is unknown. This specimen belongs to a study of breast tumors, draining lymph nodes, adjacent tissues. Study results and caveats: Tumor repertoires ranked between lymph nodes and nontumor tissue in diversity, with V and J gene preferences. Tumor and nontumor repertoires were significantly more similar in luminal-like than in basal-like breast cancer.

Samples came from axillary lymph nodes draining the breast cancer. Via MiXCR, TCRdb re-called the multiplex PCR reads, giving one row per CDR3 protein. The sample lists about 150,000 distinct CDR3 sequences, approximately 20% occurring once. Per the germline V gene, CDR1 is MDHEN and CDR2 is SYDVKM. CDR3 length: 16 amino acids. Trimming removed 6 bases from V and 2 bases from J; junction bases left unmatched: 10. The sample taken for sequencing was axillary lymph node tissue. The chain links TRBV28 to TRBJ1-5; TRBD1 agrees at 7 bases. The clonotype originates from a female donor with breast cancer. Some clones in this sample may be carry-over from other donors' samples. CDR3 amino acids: CASRTAEGAGNQPQHF. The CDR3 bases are TGTGCCAGCAGAACCGCGGAGGGGGCTGGCAATCAGCCCCAGCATTTT. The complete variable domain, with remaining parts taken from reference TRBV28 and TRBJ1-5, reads DVKVTQSSRYLVKRTGEKVFLECVQDMDHENMFWYRQDPGLGLRLIYFSYDVKMKEKGDIPEGYSVSREKKERFSLILESASTNQTSMYLCASRTAEGAGNQPQHFGDGTRLSIL.